The 21 T cell receptor beta chains below come from one sample, sequenced in a study of blood T cell repertoires in COVID-19. TCRdb's copy holds only in-frame clones and misses some; the assay was immunoSEQ multiplex PCR. The table shows roughly 180,000 clones, with approximately 82% occurring only once. The sequenced sample consisted of PBMCs or T cells enriched from blood (not recorded which). The receptors were sampled from a woman aged 45-60 years who had recovered from COVID-19.

The rearrangement links TRBV30 to TRBJ2-7, with TRBD1 as a possible D gene (6 bases). The CDR3 length is 12 residues. The germline V gene encodes CDR1 GTSNPN and CDR2 SVGIG (reference sequence). Trimming stripped 2 bases from V and 7 bases from J, with 12 bases between. The CDR3 DNA reads as TGTGCCTGGAGTTTCGGACAGAGAGAGCAGTACGTC. This gives the protein CAWSFGQREQYV.

The rearrangement uses TRBV7-9 and TRBJ2-7; D perhaps matches TRBD1 (6 bases). Germline CDR1 SEHNR, CDR2 FQNEAQ (reference sequence). V lost 5 bases and J 2 bases, leaving 10 bases between the germline ends. This CDR3 has 13 residues. CDR3 coding DNA: TGTGCCAGCAGCCCCGACAGGCCCTACGAGCAGTACGTC. Its translation: CASSPDRPYEQYV.

The chain employs TRBV19 and TRBJ1-2, with 7 bases aligning to TRBD1. Germline lookup yields CDR1 LNHDA and CDR2 SQIVND (reference sequence). This CDR3 is built from 15 residues. The trim removed 7 bases at V and 5 bases at J, leaving 13 bases unmatched. The CDR3, as DNA: TGTGCCAGTAATGGGAACGGACAGGCCTCTTATGGCTACACCTTC. Translation: CASNGNGQASYGYTF. The full variable domain, in which reference TRBV19 and TRBJ1-2 provide the parts outside the CDR3, is DGGITQSPKYLFRKEGQNVTLSCEQNLNHDAMYWYRQDPGQGLRLIYYSQIVNDFQKGDIAEGYSVSREKKESFPLTVTSAQKNPTAFYLCASNGNGQASYGYTFGSGTRLTVV.

This chain links TRBV7-9 with TRBJ1-4; unclear D gene. The V end lost 5 bases, the J end lost 4 bases, and 5 bases lay between the germline ends. Looked up from germline, CDR1 is SEHNR and CDR2 is FQNEAQ (reference sequence). This CDR3 is built from 12 residues. The CDR3 nucleotides read TGTGCCAGCAGCGTTAGTAATGAAAAACTGTTTTTT. Protein sequence: CASSVSNEKLFF.

The V and J genes are TRBV6-5 and TRBJ1-3; no reliable D call. Per the germline V gene, CDR1 is MNHEY and CDR2 is SVGAGI. CDR3 length equals 15 residues. V lost 0 bases and J lost 1, with 7 bases in between. This chain's CDR3 is CASSYSRVSGNTIYF. CDR3 bases: TGTGCCAGCAGTTACTCGAGGGTTTCTGGAAACACCATATATTTT.

In its sample, this clone was seen once. V gene TRBV20-1 combines with J gene TRBJ1-1, with TRBD1 matching over 7 bases. The trim removed 6 bases at V and 11 bases at J, leaving 9 bases unmatched. Germline assignment: CDR1 DFQATT and CDR2 SNEGSKA (reference sequence). CDR3 length equals 11 residues. The CDR3 loop reads CSAGDSITAFF. DNA for the CDR3: TGCAGTGCGGGGGACAGCATTACTGCTTTCTTT.

As regards this clone: Its ends do not fully match the called genes, so a read error is possible. V and J are TRBV7-7 and TRBJ2-2, with D unclear. CDR3 length equals 15 residues. The germline V gene has CDR1 SSHAT and CDR2 FNYEAQ (reference sequence). Here the CDR3 DNA reads TGTGCTAGCAGCTTATCTGCAGGAAACACCGGGGAGCTGTTTTTT. Translating gives CASSLSAGNTGELFF.

This chain connects TRBV27 to TRBJ2-4; 8 bases are shared with TRBD2. Germline V CDR1 and CDR2: MNHEY, SMNVEV (reference sequence). CDR3 length: 17 residues. With 7 bases clipped from V and 0 bases from J, the junction kept 11 bases outside the gene matches. In DNA form, the CDR3 reads TGTGCCAGCATGGGGATGACGGGAGGGATAGCCAAAAACATTCAGTACTTC. Amino acids: CASMGMTGGIAKNIQYF.

V is TRBV13 and J is TRBJ1-3; D gene unclear. CDR1 PRHDT and CDR2 FYEKMQ come from the germline V gene (reference sequence). The V end was cut by 5 bases, the J end by 7 bases, with 18 bases between. The length of the CDR3 is 15 residues. This chain's CDR3 is CASSLSVGKRNTIYF. The CDR3 DNA sequence: TGTGCCAGCAGCCTTTCGGTGGGCAAAAGGAACACCATATATTTT.

The V and J genes are TRBV13 and TRBJ1-5; 7 bases line up with TRBD1. Germline V gives CDR1 PRHDT, CDR2 FYEKMQ (reference sequence). The V and J ends lost 5 bases and 6 bases, in that order; junction bases with no gene match: 10. CDR3 length equals 15 residues. The CDR3 nucleotides read TGTGCCAGCAGCCGACAGGGAGAAAAGGGTCAGCCCCAGCATTTT. Translated, it gives CASSRQGEKGQPQHF.

This chain links TRBV28 with TRBJ1-1; tentative D call: TRBD1 (6 bases). CDR3 length: 11 residues. Germline loops: CDR1 MDHEN, CDR2 SYDVKM. V was pared by 6 bases and J by 12 bases, with 14 bases between. This CDR3 reads CASRSDRSSFF. CDR3 nucleotides: TGTGCCAGCAGGTCAGACAGGAGCTCTTTCTTT.

The chain carries TRBV5-1 and TRBJ2-1; tentatively, D is TRBD1 (5 bases). Trimming removed 1 base from V and 7 bases from J, with 15 bases in between. CDR3 length equals 15 residues. Germline CDR1 and CDR2: SGHRS and YFSETQ. DNA for the CDR3: TGCGCCAGCAGCTTGAGGCAGGGCGCTGGGAATGAGCAGTTCTTC. This codes for CASSLRQGAGNEQFF.

The chain employs TRBV12-3 or TRBV12-4 and TRBJ2-1; D call uncertain. This CDR3 is 13 amino acids long. Trimming took off 6 bases at V and 6 bases at J, with 12 bases between the two ends. The CDR3 spells CASSYLGANEQFF. The CDR3 region has the DNA TGTGCCAGCAGCTATCTAGGAGCCAATGAGCAGTTCTTC.

The chain couples TRBV27 to TRBJ1-2; D is undetermined. V lost 4 bases to trimming and J lost 3 bases, with 9 bases between them. The germline CDR1 and CDR2 sequences are MNHEY and SMNVEV (reference sequence). CDR3 length: 13 residues. CDR3 sequence (DNA): TGTGCCAGCAGTTGGCGGGGAGACTATGGCTACACCTTC. Translation: CASSWRGDYGYTF.

This clone was counted a single time. The gene calls are TRBV18 and TRBJ1-5; the match to TRBD1 covers 10 bases. With 2 bases clipped from V and 11 bases from J, the junction kept 15 bases outside the gene matches. Per germline, CDR1 KGHSH and CDR2 LQKENI. The CDR3 length is 17 residues. The CDR3 DNA follows: TGTGCCAGCTCACCATATCTGCGGGGACAGGGGCCTTGGGCCCAGCATTTT. Residues: CASSPYLRGQGPWAQHF.

The rearrangement uses TRBV5-5 and TRBJ1-2; possible D gene TRBD1, 5 bases. The CDR3 consists of 11 residues. The V end lost 1 base, the J end lost 9 bases, and 7 bases lay between the germline ends. CDR1 and CDR2 (germline): SGHKS, YYEKEE (reference sequence). CDR3 in DNA: TGTGCCAGCAGCTTGCCAGGGAGCTACACCTTC. It codes for CASSLPGSYTF. The variable domain in full, completed from reference TRBV5-5 and TRBJ1-2, reads DAGVTQSPTHLIKTRGQQVTLRCSPISGHKSVSWYQQVLGQGPQFIFQYYEKEERGRGNFPDRFSARQFPNYSSELNVNALLLGDSALYLCASSLPGSYTFGSGTRLTVV.

The chain recombines TRBV7-2 with TRBJ1-3; D might be TRBD1 (5 bases). Germline CDR1 reads SGHTA; CDR2 reads FQGNSA. CDR3 size: 14 residues. Trimming pared 5 bases from V and 2 bases from J, leaving 10 bases between. In DNA form, the CDR3 reads TGTGCCAGCAGCAGCCAGGGTGCTGGAAACACCATATATTTT. It codes for CASSSQGAGNTIYF.

The V gene is TRBV2, the J gene TRBJ1-5; D not resolved. There are 14 residues in the CDR3. CDR1 is SNHLY and CDR2 is FYNNEI in the germline V gene. The germline V and J ends were trimmed by 1 base and 6 bases, with 10 bases remaining between them. In nucleotides, the CDR3 is TGTGCCAGCAGTGAAGATCTAGCGTCTCAGCCCCAGCATTTT. This translates into CASSEDLASQPQHF.

This chain connects TRBV30 to TRBJ2-2; weak D call: TRBD1 (5 bases). Trimming left V 4 bases short and J 7 bases short, with 13 bases between. The CDR3 covers 13 residues. CDR1 GTSNPN and CDR2 SVGIG come from the germline V gene (reference sequence). The DNA for the CDR3 is TGTGCCTGGAAGACAGAAGGGAACGGGGAGCTGTTTTTT. Protein sequence: CAWKTEGNGELFF. Full variable domain (rest looked up from reference TRBV30 and TRBJ2-2): SQTIHQWPATLVQPVGSPLSLECTVEGTSNPNLYWYRQAAGRGLQLLFYSVGIGQISSEVPQNLSASRPQDRQFILSSKKLLLSDSGFYLCAWKTEGNGELFFGEGSRLTVL.

The V call is TRBV18, the J call TRBJ1-1; D is unclear. V lost 4 bases and J lost 7, with 10 bases in between. The CDR3 is made up of 12 amino acids. Germline V gene data show CDR1 as KGHSH and CDR2 as LQKENI. CDR3 nucleotide sequence: TGTGCCAGCTCACAAAGCTTGTTTGAAGCTTTCTTT. It codes for CASSQSLFEAFF.

The gene calls are TRBV7-2 and TRBJ2-2, with D possibly being TRBD1 (6 bases). The CDR3 contains 16 residues. CDR1 and CDR2 (germline): SGHTA, FQGNSA. Trimming took 6 bases from V and 0 from J, leaving 14 bases between them. In nucleotides, the CDR3 is TGTGCCAGCAGTCCGGTGGGGGCCTCGAACACCGGGGAGCTGTTTTTT. Its translation: CASSPVGASNTGELFF. The variable domain in full, with the rest retrieved from reference TRBV7-2 and TRBJ2-2, is GAGVSQSPSNKVTEKGKDVELRCDPISGHTALYWYRQSLGQGLEFLIYFQGNSAPDKSGLPSDRFSAERTGGSVSTLTIQRTQQEDSAVYLCASSPVGASNTGELFFGEGSRLTVL.